This T cell receptor beta chain was documented in a study of spatial heterogeneity in lung cancer. Study-wide context: There were, on average, more than ten raw-read appearances for each unique TCR and UMI combination.

This clonotype came up many times. Via MiXCR, TCRdb re-called the 5' RACE reads, giving one row per CDR3 protein. The sample holds about 22,000 distinct CDR3 sequences; 5.8% are singletons and the top ten take about 32%. The junction had 5 bases not matched to a gene; V was cut back by 4 bases and J by 1 base. The V gene's germline CDR1 is SGHVS and CDR2 FQNEAQ. The CDR3 sequence is 15 residues long. Time point given: sample taken at primary tumor resection. TCRs were sequenced from unsorted whole RNA of tumor, nontumor lung or PBMC. Sequences were derived from PBMCs, sampled at surgery. The chain carries TRBV7-8 and TRBJ2-3; TRBD2 matches 7 bases. The source of this sequence is a male donor with early-stage non-small cell lung cancer. CDR3 amino acids: CASSSYSGGTDTQYF. CDR3 bases: TGTGCCAGCAGCTCCTACAGCGGGGGCACAGATACGCAGTATTTT. The whole variable domain, filled in from reference TRBV7-8 and TRBJ2-3, reads GAGVSQSPRYKVAKRGQDVALRCDPISGHVSLFWYQQALGQGPEFLTYFQNEAQLDKSGLPSDRFFAERPEGSVSTLKIQRTQQEDSAVYLCASSSYSGGTDTQYFGPGTRLTVL.